This TCR beta chain originates from a study of siplizumab effects on memory and regulatory T cells. Generated by immunoSEQ multiplex PCR, the TCRdb table keeps only in-frame clones and is missing some. The sample lists tens of thousands of clones; about 96% were seen once. Worth noting for this clone: Antigen: not known.

Looked up from germline, CDR1 is LNHDA and CDR2 is SQIVND (reference sequence). This CDR3 region has 15 residues. V was clipped by 2 bases and J by 0 bases, with 8 bases between them. Study-level points and caveats: Researchers did not confirm the suppressive function of proliferating Tregs from siplizumab cultures. Major contributors to the alloresponse seemed to be naive T cells, which also appeared more diverse than memory cells. The alloreactive clones that mapped to unstimulated subsets made up only a minor fraction. Where siplizumab was present, mappable alloreactive CD4+ clones averaged approximately 70% Treg-derived, compared with 26.9% in controls.

Sequenced sample: naive CD4+ T cells sorted from blood. The gene calls are TRBV19 and TRBJ1-5; D is unclear. This TCR was sampled from a human donor in good health. The CDR3 reads CASSIRGNSNQPQHF. The CDR3 region has the DNA TGTGCCAGTAGTATACGAGGAAATAGCAATCAGCCCCAGCATTTT.